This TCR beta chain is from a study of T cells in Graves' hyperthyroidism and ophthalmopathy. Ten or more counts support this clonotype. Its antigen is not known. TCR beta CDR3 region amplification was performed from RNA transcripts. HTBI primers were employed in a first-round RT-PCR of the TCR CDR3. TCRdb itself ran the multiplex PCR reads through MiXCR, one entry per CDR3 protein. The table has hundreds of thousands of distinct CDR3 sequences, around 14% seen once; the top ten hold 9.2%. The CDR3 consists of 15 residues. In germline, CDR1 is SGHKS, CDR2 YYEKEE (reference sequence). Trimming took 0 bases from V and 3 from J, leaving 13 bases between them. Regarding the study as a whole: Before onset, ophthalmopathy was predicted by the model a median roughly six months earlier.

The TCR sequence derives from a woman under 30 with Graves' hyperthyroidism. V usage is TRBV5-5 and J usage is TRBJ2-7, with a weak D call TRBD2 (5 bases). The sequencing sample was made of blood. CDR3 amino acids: CASSLAGVGNYEQYF. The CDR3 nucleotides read TGTGCCAGCAGCTTGGCCGGGGTGGGGAACTACGAGCAGTACTTC.